The T cell receptor beta chain under discussion was sequenced for a study of human T cells and chemical hapten exposure. A word on this clonotype: The target antigen is unknown.

Documented time point: pre-sensitization, week 0. Treatment given: therapeutic diphenylcyclopropenone sensitization with weekly scalp DPC. Blood was drawn before each patch test was applied. Each donor was an alopecia patient between 18 and 70 years of age who qualified for DPC. Germline V gene data show CDR1 as MNHEY and CDR2 as SVGAGI. The CDR3 is 15 amino acids. Trimming took 5 bases from V and 2 from J; bases not matched to a gene: 4. One entry per CDR3 protein, called by TCRdb with MiXCR from the RACE reads. The data hold about 110,000 distinct CDR3 sequences, with less than 15% observed a single time. Study-wide results and limits: There was a positive correlation between PT1 expanded TCR counts and patch test score. TCRs exceeding 1 in 1000 frequency stayed unchanged with DPC sensitization.

This TCR was recovered from a woman in her forties or fifties with alopecia areata. Some clones in this sample may be carry-over from other donors' samples. Specimen: whole blood, collected in connection with sensitization to the hapten diphenylcyclopropenone (DPC). The genes are TRBV6-5 and TRBJ2-1; the match to TRBD2 covers 9 bases. In DNA, the CDR3 is TGTGCCAGCAGTCCTAGCGGGACCCCCTACAATGAGCAGTTCTTC. Translation: CASSPSGTPYNEQFF.